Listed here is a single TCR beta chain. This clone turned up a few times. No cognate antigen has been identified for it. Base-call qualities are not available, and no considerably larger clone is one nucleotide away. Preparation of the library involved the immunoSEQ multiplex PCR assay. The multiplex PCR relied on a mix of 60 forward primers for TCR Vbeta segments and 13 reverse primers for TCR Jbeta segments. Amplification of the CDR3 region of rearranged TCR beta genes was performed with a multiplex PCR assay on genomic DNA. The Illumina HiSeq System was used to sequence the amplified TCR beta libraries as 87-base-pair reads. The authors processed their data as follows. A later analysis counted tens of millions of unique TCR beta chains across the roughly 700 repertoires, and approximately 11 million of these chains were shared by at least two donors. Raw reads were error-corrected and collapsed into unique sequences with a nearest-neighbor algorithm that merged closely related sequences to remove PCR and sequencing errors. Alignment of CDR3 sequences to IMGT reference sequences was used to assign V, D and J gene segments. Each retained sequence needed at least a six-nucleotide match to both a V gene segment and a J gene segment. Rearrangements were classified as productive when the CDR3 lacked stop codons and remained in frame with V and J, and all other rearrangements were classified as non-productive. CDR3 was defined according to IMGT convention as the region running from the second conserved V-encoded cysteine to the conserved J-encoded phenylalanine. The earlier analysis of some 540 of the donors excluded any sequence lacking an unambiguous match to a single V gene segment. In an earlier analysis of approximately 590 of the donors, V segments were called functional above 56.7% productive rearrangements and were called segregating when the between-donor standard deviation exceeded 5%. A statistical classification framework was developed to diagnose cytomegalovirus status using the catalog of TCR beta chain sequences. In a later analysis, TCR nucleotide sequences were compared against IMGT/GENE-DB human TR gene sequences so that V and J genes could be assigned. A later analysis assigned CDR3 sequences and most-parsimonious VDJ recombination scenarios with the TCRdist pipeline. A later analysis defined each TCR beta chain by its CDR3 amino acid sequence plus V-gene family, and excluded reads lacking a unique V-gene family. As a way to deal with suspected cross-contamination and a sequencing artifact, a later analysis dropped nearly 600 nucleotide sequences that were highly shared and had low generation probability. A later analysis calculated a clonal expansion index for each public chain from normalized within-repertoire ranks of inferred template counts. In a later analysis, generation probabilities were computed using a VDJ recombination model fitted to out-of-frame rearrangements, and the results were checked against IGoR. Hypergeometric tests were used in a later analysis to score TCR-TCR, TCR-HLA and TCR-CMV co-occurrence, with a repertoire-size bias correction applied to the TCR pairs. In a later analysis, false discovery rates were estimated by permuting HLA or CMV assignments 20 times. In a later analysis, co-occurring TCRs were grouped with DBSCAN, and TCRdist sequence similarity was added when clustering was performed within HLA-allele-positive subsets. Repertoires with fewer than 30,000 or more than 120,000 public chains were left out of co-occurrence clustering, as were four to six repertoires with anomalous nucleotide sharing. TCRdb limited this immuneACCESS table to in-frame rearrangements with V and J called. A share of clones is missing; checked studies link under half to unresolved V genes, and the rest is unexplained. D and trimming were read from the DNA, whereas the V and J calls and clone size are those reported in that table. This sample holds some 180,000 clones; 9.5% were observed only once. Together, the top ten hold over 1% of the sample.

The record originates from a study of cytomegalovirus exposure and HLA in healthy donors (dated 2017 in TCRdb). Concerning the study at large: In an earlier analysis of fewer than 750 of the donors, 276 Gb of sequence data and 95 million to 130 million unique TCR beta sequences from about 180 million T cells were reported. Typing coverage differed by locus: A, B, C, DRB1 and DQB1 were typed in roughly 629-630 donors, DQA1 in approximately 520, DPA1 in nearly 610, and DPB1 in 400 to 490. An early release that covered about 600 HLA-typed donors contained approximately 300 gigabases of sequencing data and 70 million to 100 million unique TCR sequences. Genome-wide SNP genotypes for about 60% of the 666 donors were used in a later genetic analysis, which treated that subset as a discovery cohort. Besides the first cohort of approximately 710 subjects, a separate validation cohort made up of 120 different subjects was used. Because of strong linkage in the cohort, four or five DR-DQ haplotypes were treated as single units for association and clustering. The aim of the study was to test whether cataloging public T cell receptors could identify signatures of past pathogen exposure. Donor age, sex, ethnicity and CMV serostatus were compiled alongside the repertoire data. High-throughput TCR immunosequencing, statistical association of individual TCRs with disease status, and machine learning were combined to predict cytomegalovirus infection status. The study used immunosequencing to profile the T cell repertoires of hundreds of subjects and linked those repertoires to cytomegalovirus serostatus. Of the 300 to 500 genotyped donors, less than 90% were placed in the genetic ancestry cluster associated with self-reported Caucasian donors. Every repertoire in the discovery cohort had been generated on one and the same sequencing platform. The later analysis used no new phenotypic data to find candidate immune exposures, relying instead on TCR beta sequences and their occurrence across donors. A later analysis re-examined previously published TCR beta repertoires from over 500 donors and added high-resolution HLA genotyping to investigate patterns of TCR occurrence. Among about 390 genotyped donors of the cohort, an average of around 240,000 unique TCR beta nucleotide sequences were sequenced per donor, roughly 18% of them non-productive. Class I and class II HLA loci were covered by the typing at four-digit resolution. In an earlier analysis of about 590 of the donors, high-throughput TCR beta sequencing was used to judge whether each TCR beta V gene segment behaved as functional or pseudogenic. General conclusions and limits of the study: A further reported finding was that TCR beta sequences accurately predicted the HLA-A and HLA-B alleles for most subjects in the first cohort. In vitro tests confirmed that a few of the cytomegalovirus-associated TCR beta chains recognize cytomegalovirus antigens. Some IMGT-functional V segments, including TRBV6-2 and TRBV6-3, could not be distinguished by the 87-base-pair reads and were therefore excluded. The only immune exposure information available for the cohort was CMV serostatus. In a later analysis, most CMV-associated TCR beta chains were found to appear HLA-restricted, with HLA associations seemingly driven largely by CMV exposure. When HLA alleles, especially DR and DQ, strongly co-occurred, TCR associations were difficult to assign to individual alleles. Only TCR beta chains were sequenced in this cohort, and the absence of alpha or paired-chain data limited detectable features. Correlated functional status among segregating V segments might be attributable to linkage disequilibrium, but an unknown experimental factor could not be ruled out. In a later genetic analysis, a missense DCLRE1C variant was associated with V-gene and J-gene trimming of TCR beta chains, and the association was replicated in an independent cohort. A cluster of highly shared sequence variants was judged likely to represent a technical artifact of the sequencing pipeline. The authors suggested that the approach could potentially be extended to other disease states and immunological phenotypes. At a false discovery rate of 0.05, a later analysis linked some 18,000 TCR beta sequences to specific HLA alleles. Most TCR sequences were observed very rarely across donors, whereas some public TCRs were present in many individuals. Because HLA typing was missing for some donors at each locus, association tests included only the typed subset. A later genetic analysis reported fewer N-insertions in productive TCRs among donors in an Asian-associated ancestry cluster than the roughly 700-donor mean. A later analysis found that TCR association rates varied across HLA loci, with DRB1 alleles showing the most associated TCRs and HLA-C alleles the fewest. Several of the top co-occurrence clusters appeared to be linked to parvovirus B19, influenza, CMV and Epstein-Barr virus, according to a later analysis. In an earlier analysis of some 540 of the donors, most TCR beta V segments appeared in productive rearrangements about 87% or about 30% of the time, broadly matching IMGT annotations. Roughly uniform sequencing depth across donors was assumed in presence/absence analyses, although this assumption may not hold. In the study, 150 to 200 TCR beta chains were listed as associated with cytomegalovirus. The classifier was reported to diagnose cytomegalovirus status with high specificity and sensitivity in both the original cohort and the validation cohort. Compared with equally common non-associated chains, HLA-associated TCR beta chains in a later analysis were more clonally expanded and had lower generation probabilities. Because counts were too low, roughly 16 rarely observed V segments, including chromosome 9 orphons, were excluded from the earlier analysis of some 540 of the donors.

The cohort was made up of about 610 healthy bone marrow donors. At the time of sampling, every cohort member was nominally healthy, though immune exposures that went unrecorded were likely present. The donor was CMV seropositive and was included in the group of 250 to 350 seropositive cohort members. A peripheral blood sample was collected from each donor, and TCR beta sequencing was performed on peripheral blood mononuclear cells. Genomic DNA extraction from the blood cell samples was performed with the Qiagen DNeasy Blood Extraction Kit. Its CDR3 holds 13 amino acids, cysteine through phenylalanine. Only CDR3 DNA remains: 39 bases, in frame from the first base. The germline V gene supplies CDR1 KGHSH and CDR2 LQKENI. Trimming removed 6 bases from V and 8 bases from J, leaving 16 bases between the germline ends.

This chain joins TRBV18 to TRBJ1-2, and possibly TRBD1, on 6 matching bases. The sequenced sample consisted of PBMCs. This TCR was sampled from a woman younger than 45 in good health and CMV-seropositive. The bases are TGTGCCAGCTCCCCCGGGGGGGCCGAGGGCTACACCTTC. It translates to CASSPGGAEGYTF.